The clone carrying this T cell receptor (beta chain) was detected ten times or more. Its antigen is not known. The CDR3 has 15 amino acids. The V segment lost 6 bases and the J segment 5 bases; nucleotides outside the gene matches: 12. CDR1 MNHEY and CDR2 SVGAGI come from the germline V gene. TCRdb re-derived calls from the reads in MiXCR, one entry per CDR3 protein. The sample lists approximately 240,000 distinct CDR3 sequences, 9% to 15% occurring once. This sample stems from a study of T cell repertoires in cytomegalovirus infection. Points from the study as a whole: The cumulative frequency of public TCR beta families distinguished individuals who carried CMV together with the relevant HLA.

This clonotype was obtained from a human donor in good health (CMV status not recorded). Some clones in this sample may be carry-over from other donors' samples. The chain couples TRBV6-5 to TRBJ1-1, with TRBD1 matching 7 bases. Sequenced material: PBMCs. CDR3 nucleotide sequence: TGTGCCAGCAGCCCCGATTGGACAGGACGGACTGAAGCTTTCTTT. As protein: CASSPDWTGRTEAFF.